This T cell receptor beta chain was identified during a study of blood T cell repertoires in COVID-19. Overall study context: There were acute and convalescent COVID-19 samples, and they came from the United States, Italy and Spain. In each case, the material was cDNA or gDNA derived from T cells, B-cell-depleted T cells, or PBMCs.

As processed by the authors: Researchers report that nucleated cell counts were estimated from reference gene primer amplification. Clones were read by immunoSEQ multiplex PCR, and TCRdb kept only the in-frame ones, dropping some. V, J and clone size reflect that table, while D and trimming were determined from the DNA. The sample contains some 100,000 clones, almost 90% of which appear only once. The V end was cut by 2 bases, the J end by 4 bases, with 18 bases between. The CDR3 consists of 16 residues. Germline V gene data show CDR1 as MNHEY and CDR2 as SVGEGT. V usage is TRBV6-2 or TRBV6-3 and J usage is TRBJ2-7; maybe TRBD2 (6 bases). Sequencing was done on a sample of peripheral blood. This sequence originates from a woman in her 70s with acute or convalescent COVID-19. CDR3 residues: CASSYGIGGTSYEQYF. CDR3 nucleotide sequence: TGTGCCAGCAGTTACGGTATCGGCGGGACTTCGTACGAGCAGTACTTC.